This is a list of T cell receptor beta chains from one sample in a study of blood T cell repertoires in COVID-19. Only in-frame clones appear in the TCRdb table, and some are missing; sequencing was by immunoSEQ multiplex PCR. The table has fewer than 350,000 clones, roughly 86% seen once. The sequencing input was PBMCs or T cells enriched from blood (not recorded which). These TCRs come from a woman in her 30s who had recovered from COVID-19. Both conserved end residues are part of each CDR3. The order of the fields is D gene, V gene, J gene, clone size, CDR3 protein, CDR3 DNA. A D gene is named only where the DNA matches it firmly. The size of a clone is reported for some rows only, either as once, few or many, or as a class for expanded clones.

>-|TRBV5-1|TRBJ1-4|-
CASSLSGLMGLFF
TGCGCCAGCAGCTTGTCGGGATTAATGGGACTGTTTTTT
>TRBD1|TRBV11-2|TRBJ1-5|-
CASSLGGQYHQPQHF
TGTGCCAGCAGCTTAGGGGGACAGTACCATCAGCCCCAGCATTTT
>TRBD1|TRBV6-5|TRBJ1-1|-
CANCLDRGCSEAFF
TGTGCCAACTGCCTCGACAGGGGTTGCTCTGAAGCTTTCTTT
>-|TRBV2|TRBJ1-6|-
CASSNFRGVYNSPLHF
TGTGCCAGCAGTAATTTCAGGGGCGTCTATAATTCACCCCTCCACTTT
>-|TRBV6-2/TRBV6-3|TRBJ1-1|-
CASSKIRVGNTEAFF
TGTGCCAGCAGCAAGATCAGGGTGGGGAACACTGAAGCTTTCTTT
>-|TRBV4-3|TRBJ2-7|-
CASSQDEGGFGEQYF
TGCGCCAGCAGTCAAGATGAAGGGGGTTTCGGGGAGCAGTACTTC
>TRBD2|TRBV10-3|TRBJ2-7|-
CAISEAGTSGGAVISYEQYF
TGTGCCATCAGTGAGGCGGGGACTAGCGGGGGGGCTGTAATATCCTACGAGCAGTACTTC
>-|TRBV18|TRBJ2-7|few
CASSNAGTLYEQYF
TGTGCCAGCTCAAACGCAGGGACTCTCTACGAGCAGTACTTC
>-|TRBV28|TRBJ1-2|-
CASSPRYFNYGYTF
TGTGCCAGCAGTCCCAGATATTTTAACTATGGCTACACCTTC
>-|TRBV2|TRBJ1-2|-
CATLPAGRTYGYTF
TGTGCCACCCTACCCGCAGGGAGGACCTATGGCTACACCTTC
>TRBD1|TRBV6-6|TRBJ1-4|-
CASSGTGGWNEKLFF
TGTGCCAGCAGTGGAACAGGGGGCTGGAACGAAAAACTGTTTTTT
>-|TRBV15|TRBJ2-7|-
CATSREGASSYEQYF
TGTGCCACCAGCAGAGAGGGGGCGAGCTCCTACGAGCAGTACTTC
>TRBD1|TRBV9|TRBJ2-3|-
CASSVSQGVKDTQYF
TGTGCCAGCAGCGTAAGCCAGGGGGTTAAAGATACGCAGTATTTT
>-|TRBV28|TRBJ2-1|once
CASSLGVGEQFF
TGTGCCAGCAGTTTAGGAGTCGGTGAGCAGTTCTTC
>-|TRBV6-5|TRBJ2-5|-
CASKIGQTQETQYF
TGTGCCAGCAAGATCGGACAGACACAAGAGACCCAGTACTTC
>-|TRBV3-1/TRBV3-2|TRBJ1-1|few
CASSQGVVRGRGAFF
TGTGCCAGCAGCCAAGGCGTCGTGCGGGGACGTGGAGCTTTCTTT
>TRBD1|TRBV7-2|TRBJ2-3|-
CASSPGQGGTDTQYF
TGTGCCAGCAGCCCAGGACAGGGGGGGACAGATACGCAGTATTTT
>-|TRBV24-1|TRBJ2-2|-
CATSDFASTGELFF
TGTGCCACCAGTGATTTTGCTAGTACCGGGGAGCTGTTTTTT
>-|TRBV7-2|TRBJ2-1|-
CASSLVWGEDEQFF
TGTGCCAGCAGCTTAGTCTGGGGCGAGGATGAGCAGTTCTTC
>TRBD1|TRBV27|TRBJ1-2|few
CASSPGQTYGYTF
TGTGCCAGCAGTCCGGGACAGACCTATGGCTACACCTTC
>-|TRBV7-3|TRBJ2-1|-
CASSLPPNEQFF
TGTGCCAGCAGCCTACCCCCCAATGAGCAGTTCTTC
>TRBD2|TRBV7-3|TRBJ2-3|-
CASSLLSGRVADTQYF
TGTGCCAGCAGCTTACTTAGCGGGAGGGTTGCAGATACGCAGTATTTT
>-|TRBV14|TRBJ2-1|-
CASSRGGALSFLGEQFF
TGTGCCAGCAGCCGAGGGGGGGCCTTGAGTTTCTTAGGTGAGCAGTTCTTC
>-|TRBV3-1/TRBV3-2|TRBJ2-7|once
CASSQTGSSYEQYF
TGTGCCAGCAGCCAGACAGGCAGTTCCTACGAGCAGTACTTC
>-|TRBV27|TRBJ2-5|once
CASSLWPGSVKETQYF
TGTGCCAGCAGTTTATGGCCGGGGTCGGTGAAAGAGACCCAGTACTTC
>-|TRBV27|TRBJ1-2|-
CASSLSWTAPLHGYTF
TGTGCCAGCAGTTTATCCTGGACAGCCCCGCTCCATGGCTACACCTTC
>-|TRBV27|TRBJ2-3|-
CASSLSRSSTDTQYF
TGTGCCAGCAGTTTATCGCGGTCTAGCACAGATACGCAGTATTTT
>-|TRBV6-5|TRBJ2-1|-
CASSYALAAVNEQFF
TGTGCCAGCAGTTACGCTCTAGCAGCTGTCAATGAGCAGTTCTTC
>TRBD1|TRBV6-5|TRBJ1-1|-
CASSYGGGSEAFF
TGTGCCAGCAGTTACGGAGGGGGCTCTGAAGCTTTCTTT
>-|TRBV6-5|TRBJ1-2|-
CASSLAAGDYTF
TGTGCCAGCAGTTTGGCCGCGGGGGACTACACCTTC
>-|TRBV28|TRBJ2-7|-
CASRGSVPYEQYF
TGTGCCAGCAGGGGTAGCGTACCCTACGAGCAGTACTTC
>TRBD1|TRBV11-3|TRBJ2-2|-
CASSSLQGAAGLFF
TGTGCCAGCAGCTCTTTACAGGGGGCAGCGGGGCTGTTTTTT
>TRBD1|TRBV25-1|TRBJ1-6|-
CASSELTRQGGNSPLHF
TGTGCCAGCAGTGAATTAACCCGACAGGGGGGGAATTCACCCCTCCACTTT
>-|TRBV28|TRBJ2-7|-
CASSLGGAGYEQYF
TGTGCCAGCAGTTTAGGGGGCGCAGGTTACGAGCAGTACTTC
>-|TRBV5-1|TRBJ2-2|-
CASSLSAGNTGELFF
TGCGCCAGCAGCTTGTCGGCAGGGAACACCGGGGAGCTGTTTTTT
>TRBD1|TRBV19|TRBJ1-2|-
CASSTGTGVDYGYTF
TGTGCCAGTAGTACCGGCACAGGGGTCGACTATGGCTACACCTTC
>TRBD2|TRBV28|TRBJ2-1|-
CASSFAGESSNEQFF
TGTGCCAGCAGTTTTGCGGGAGAGAGCTCCAATGAGCAGTTCTTC
>-|TRBV19|TRBJ2-2|-
CASSTYRESGELFF
TGTGCCAGTAGTACGTACAGGGAGTCCGGGGAGCTGTTTTTT
>TRBD1|TRBV28|TRBJ2-1|-
CASSDPQGAVTSRYNEQFF
TGTGCCAGCAGTGACCCCCAGGGGGCTGTTACTAGCAGATACAATGAGCAGTTCTTC
>-|TRBV5-4|TRBJ2-5|-
CASSLNVARPETQYF
TGTGCCAGCAGCCTGAACGTGGCCAGGCCAGAGACCCAGTACTTC
>TRBD1|TRBV27|TRBJ2-3|-
CASSLIRGRSADTQYF
TGTGCCAGCAGTCTAATCAGGGGGCGATCAGCAGATACGCAGTATTTT
>TRBD2|TRBV18|TRBJ2-1|-
CASSPRGRGLVGSNEQFF
TGTGCCAGCTCACCACGGGGCAGGGGACTAGTAGGGTCCAATGAGCAGTTCTTC